The clone carrying this T cell receptor beta chain came up many times. The sample is drawn from a study of T cells in Graves' hyperthyroidism and ophthalmopathy. When ophthalmopathy did not progress within 18 months, Graves' hyperthyroidism was considered stable. Recently diagnosed hyperthyroidism of less than 2 months' duration affected patients aged 18 to 65. Together with thyroid ultrasound, orbital computed tomography, serum thyroxine and TRAb, clinical symptoms were used for diagnoses. Amplification of TCR beta CDR3 regions used RNA as the template. HTBI primers were the set used in a first-round RT-PCR of the TCR CDR3. TCRdb passed the multiplex PCR reads through MiXCR, listing each CDR3 protein once. The sample carries about 840,000 distinct CDR3 sequences, approximately 40% recorded once. V lost 7 bases and J lost 4, with 7 bases in between. This CDR3 has 11 residues.

The receptor was derived from a man between 18 and 29 years old with Graves' hyperthyroidism. Specimen: blood. This rearrangement joins TRBV12-3 or TRBV12-4 to TRBJ1-1, with no clear D. The CDR3 DNA sequence: TGTGCCAGCAATTTCGGCACTGAAGCTTTCTTT. It codes for CASNFGTEAFF.